This T cell receptor beta chain was captured by sequencing in a study of blood T cell repertoires in COVID-19. On the study more broadly: Samples taken during acute and convalescent COVID-19 were collected in the United States, Italy and Spain.

This clone has a single count. Measured with immunoSEQ multiplex PCR; TCRdb has only the in-frame clones, and not every one. The sample carries 150,000 or so clones, around 87% recorded once. Participants, about 18 to 90 years old, spanned fewer than 30 US areas. Each exposed participant met a COVID-19 case in the 2 weeks preceding study entry. The specimen sequenced was PBMCs or T cells enriched from blood (not recorded which). This sequence was found in a woman in her thirties or forties who had been exposed to COVID-19.

For the CDR3, the DNA is TGTGCCAGCAGCGGGAAGGGCGAGGACAGGGAAACCGAAGCTTTCTTT. Translation: CASSGKGEDRETEAFF. The chain combines TRBV5-6 with TRBJ1-1, with 8 bases fitting TRBD1. The V segment lost 4 bases and the J segment 8 bases; nucleotides outside the gene matches: 16. The CDR3 is 16 residues long. Germline V gene sequence: CDR1 SGHDT, CDR2 YYEEEE.